What follows are 13 T cell receptor beta chains derived from one specimen sequenced in a study of T cell repertoires in cytomegalovirus infection. TCRdb re-derived calls from the reads in MiXCR, one entry per CDR3 protein. This table holds approximately 70,000 distinct CDR3 sequences, 20% found once. No antigen is known for these receptors. Sample: CD8+ T cells from cultured PBMCs, taken from culture after CMV antigen stimulation. These receptors originate from a human donor in good health (CMV status not recorded). Some clones in this sample may be carry-over from other donors' samples.

The chain joins TRBV13 to TRBJ2-4, with D possibly TRBD2 on 5 matching bases. Germline V gene sequence: CDR1 PRHDT, CDR2 FYEKMQ (reference sequence). Trimming stripped 4 bases from V and 8 bases from J, with 18 bases between. CDR3 length: 15 amino acids. The CDR3 sequence: CASSSGGFPGDIQYF. The DNA for the CDR3 is TGTGCCAGCAGCTCTGGAGGATTCCCTGGTGACATTCAGTACTTC. The whole variable domain, filled in from reference TRBV13 and TRBJ2-4, reads AAGVIQSPRHLIKEKRETATLKCYPIPRHDTVYWYQQGPGQDPQFLISFYEKMQSDKGSIPDRFSAQQFSDYHSELNMSSLELGDSALYFCASSSGGFPGDIQYFGAGTRLSVL.

V is TRBV12-3 or TRBV12-4 and J is TRBJ2-3; D is uncertain. The CDR3 extends over 12 amino acids. Trimming took off 3 bases at V and 7 bases at J, with 8 bases between the two ends. The CDR3 bases are TGTGCCAGCAGTTTCGACATAAATACGCAGTATTTT. It encodes CASSFDINTQYF.

This clonotype was found a few times. This sequence joins TRBV7-2 and TRBJ1-2, with no clear D. The CDR3 runs 15 residues. The V and J ends lost 5 bases and 4 bases respectively, with 17 bases between them. Germline V lookup: CDR1 SGHTA, CDR2 FQGNSA. The CDR3 reads CASSLSQQTFYGYTF. The CDR3 nucleotides are TGTGCCAGCAGCCTTTCTCAACAGACATTCTATGGCTACACCTTC.

This clonotype turned up a few times. This chain connects TRBV12-3 or TRBV12-4 to TRBJ2-3; a possible D gene is TRBD2 (6 bases). Trimming stripped 0 bases from V and 2 bases from J, with 9 bases between. The CDR3 length is 15 residues. The CDR3 here is CASSLAGGLTDTQYF. CDR3 bases: TGTGCCAGCAGTTTAGCCGGGGGACTCACAGATACGCAGTATTTT.

The V call is TRBV28, the J call TRBJ1-1; D ambiguous. The CDR3 spans 13 residues. V was cut by 8 bases and J by 3 bases, with 13 bases left in between. Per germline, CDR1 MDHEN and CDR2 SYDVKM. The CDR3 region has the DNA TGTGCCAGCGCGTGGGAGGAGGACACTGAAGCTTTCTTT. It codes for CASAWEEDTEAFF.

In this sample, this clonotype turned up a few times. The rearrangement uses TRBV12-3 or TRBV12-4 and TRBJ1-5; 7 bases agree with TRBD1. This CDR3 comprises 14 residues. Trimming removed 6 bases from V and 7 bases from J; junction bases left unmatched: 9. The CDR3, as DNA: TGTGCCAGCAGCCCCACAGGGGTTGGACAGCCCCAGCATTTT. Its translation is CASSPTGVGQPQHF.

The rearrangement joins TRBV7-2 to TRBJ1-2; D gene unclear. Trimming removed 4 bases at V and 8 bases at J, with 8 bases between. CDR1 and CDR2 (germline): SGHTA, FQGNSA. The CDR3 contains 11 residues. Written as DNA, the CDR3 is TGTGCCAGCAGCTCGGATGTGGGCTACACCTTC. It yields the protein CASSSDVGYTF.

This clonotype was seen repeatedly, ten times or more. V is TRBV6-2 or TRBV6-3 and J is TRBJ2-7; no clear D gene. The CDR3 contains 14 residues. Trimming left V 3 bases short and J 0 bases short, with 9 bases between. Germline V CDR1 and CDR2: MNHEY, SVGEGT. CDR3 nucleotides: TGTGCCAGCAGTTATCAGGCGAGCTCCTACGAGCAGTACTTC. Its translation: CASSYQASSYEQYF.

This clonotype was recorded a few times. J is TRBJ1-2 and V is TRBV12-3 or TRBV12-4, with D tentatively TRBD1 (5 bases). The CDR3 extends over 12 amino acids. V was cut by 7 bases and J by 2 bases, with 8 bases left in between. DNA for the CDR3: TGTGCCAGCACCGCAGGGAACTATGGCTACACCTTC. Its translation: CASTAGNYGYTF.

Only a few counts were recorded for this clonotype. The chain carries TRBV10-3 and TRBJ2-3; 8 nucleotides align to TRBD2. Germline V gene data show CDR1 as ENHRY and CDR2 as SYGVKD. V was clipped by 2 bases and J by 0 bases; unmatched bases: 1. The CDR3 contains 15 residues. The CDR3 DNA reads TGTGCCATCAGTGAGCGGGGGGGTAGCACAGATACGCAGTATTTT. Its translation is CAISERGGSTDTQYF.

The rearrangement links TRBV7-2 to TRBJ1-5; D is unresolved. Trimming cost V 4 bases and J 1 base, with 14 bases left between them. The CDR3 is 16 amino acids. From germline, CDR1 is SGHTA and CDR2 FQGNSA. CDR3 sequence (DNA): TGTGCCAGCAGCTCCCGGGGTGATTGGAGCAATCAGCCCCAGCATTTT. It codes for CASSSRGDWSNQPQHF.

The gene calls are TRBV27 and TRBJ2-3; TRBD2 might be the D (5 bases). The V gene lost 4 bases and the J gene lost 6 bases, with 14 bases spanning the gap. The CDR3 has 14 amino acids. Germline CDR1 and CDR2: MNHEY and SMNVEV (reference sequence). The CDR3 sequence: CASSSLDWEDTQYF. The CDR3 nucleotides read TGTGCCAGCAGTTCCCTGGACTGGGAGGATACGCAGTATTTT.

This rearrangement joins TRBV25-1 to TRBJ2-7; TRBD1 might be the D (6 bases). Germline assignment: CDR1 MGHDK and CDR2 SYGVNS. V gave up 7 bases and J gave up 1 base, with 8 bases separating them. This CDR3 is 12 amino acids long. CDR3 coding DNA: TGTGCCAGCATGGACAGTTCCTACGAGCAGTACTTC. It translates to CASMDSSYEQYF.